This T cell receptor beta chain derives from a study of breast tumors, draining lymph nodes, adjacent tissues. Broader study findings: That most tumor T cells come from lymph nodes remained unproven. Tumor and nontumor repertoires were significantly more similar in luminal-like than in basal-like breast cancer.

Germline V gene data show CDR1 as KGHSH and CDR2 as LQKENI. CDR3 size: 12 residues. Between the trimmed V and J ends, which lost 6 bases and 0 bases, there was a span of 6 bases. Using its own MiXCR run on the multiplex PCR reads, TCRdb lists one record per CDR3 protein. This table holds approximately 13,000 distinct CDR3 sequences, roughly 52% found once. This clonotype appeared many times. Its target is not known. This chain links TRBV18 with TRBJ2-7; D is unresolved. The TCR originated in a female donor with breast cancer. Some clones in this sample may be carry-over from other donors' samples. The sequenced sample consisted of tumor-adjacent breast tissue. CDR3 sequence: CASSPGSYEQYF. The CDR3 DNA is TGTGCCAGCTCCCCCGGCTCCTACGAGCAGTACTTC.